Presented here are 9 T cell receptor beta chains from one specimen sequenced in a study of cytomegalovirus exposure and HLA in healthy donors. PCR used 60 Vbeta primers and 13 Jbeta primers. Libraries were prepared by immunoSEQ multiplex PCR; TCRdb keeps only in-frame clonotypes and omits some of them. There are about 130,000 clones in the sample; around 63% occur only once, and over 1.5% lies in the top ten. Material: PBMCs. The source is a human donor in good health.

The chain uses TRBV11-2 and TRBJ2-5; D is perhaps TRBD2 (7 bases). Trimming removed 0 bases at V and 7 bases at J, with 12 bases between. Germline CDR1 reads SGHAT; CDR2 reads FQNNGV. CDR3 size: 14 residues. The DNA of the CDR3 is TGTGCCAGCAGCTTAGATCAGGGGAGGGCGACCCAGTACTTC. It translates to CASSLDQGRATQYF. The full variable domain, with the rest looked up from reference TRBV11-2 and TRBJ2-5, is EAGVAQSPRYKIIEKRQSVAFWCNPISGHATLYWYQQILGQGPKLLIQFQNNGVVDDSQLPKDRFSAERLKGVDSTLKIQPAKLEDSAVYLCASSLDQGRATQYFGPGTRLLVL.

This chain joins TRBV29-1 and TRBJ2-1, with D maybe TRBD2 (5 bases). CDR1 is SQVTM and CDR2 is ANQGSEA in the germline V gene. The V and J ends lost 4 bases and 8 bases respectively, with 15 bases between them. The CDR3 runs 13 residues. Here the CDR3 DNA reads TGCAGCGTTGTACTCCCCGAGCGGCATGAGCAGTTCTTC. Its translation is CSVVLPERHEQFF.

This clone was picked up a small number of times. This chain connects TRBV10-1 to TRBJ1-1; 8 nucleotides align to TRBD1. The length of the CDR3 is 14 residues. Trimming removed 6 bases from V and 4 bases from J; junction bases left unmatched: 7. From germline, CDR1 is WNHNN and CDR2 SYGVQD (reference sequence). The CDR3 is CASSAAQGGTEAFF. The CDR3, as DNA: TGCGCCAGCAGCGCCGCACAGGGGGGCACTGAAGCTTTCTTT.

The chain has TRBV7-9 and TRBJ2-5; 9 nucleotides line up with TRBD1. Looked up from germline, CDR1 is SEHNR and CDR2 is FQNEAQ (reference sequence). The CDR3 sequence is 15 residues long. The J segment lost 0 bases and the V segment lost 4 bases, leaving 3 bases of the junction unmatched. This chain's CDR3 is CASSSGDRDQETQYF. CDR3 DNA sequence: TGTGCCAGCAGCTCTGGGGACAGGGACCAAGAGACCCAGTACTTC.

CDR3 sequence reads: CASSDPGQGDQPQHF. In DNA form, the CDR3 reads TGTGCCAGCAGTGACCCGGGACAGGGGGATCAGCCCCAGCATTTT. The chain employs TRBV25-1 and TRBJ1-5; 11 nucleotides agree with TRBD1. The CDR3 loop spans 15 amino acids. Trimming removed 3 bases from V and 5 bases from J; junction bases left unmatched: 3. Germline-derived CDR1 and CDR2 are MGHDK and SYGVNS.

V and J are TRBV2 and TRBJ1-5, with unresolved D. The CDR3 runs to 15 residues. The V and J ends lost 6 bases and 0 bases respectively, with 12 bases between them. CDR1 is SNHLY, CDR2 FYNNEI, per germline. Written as DNA, the CDR3 is TGTGCCAGCAGCACCTCCGGGGATAGCAATCAGCCCCAGCATTTT. It is translated as CASSTSGDSNQPQHF.

V is TRBV28 and J is TRBJ2-1, with D unresolved. CDR1 and CDR2 from the germline V gene are MDHEN and SYDVKM. Trimming took 5 bases from V and 9 from J, leaving 5 bases between them. CDR3 length: 10 amino acids. CDR3 loop: CASSRGEQFF. The CDR3, as DNA: TGTGCCAGCAGTCGAGGTGAGCAGTTCTTC.

The rearrangement links TRBV10-1 to TRBJ2-2; D gene ambiguous. Trimming cost V 2 bases and J 7 bases, with 8 bases left between them. The CDR3 contains 13 residues. CDR1 and CDR2 from the germline V gene are WNHNN and SYGVQD (reference sequence). CDR3 protein: CASSEGVGGELFF. The CDR3 nucleotides read TGCGCCAGCAGTGAGGGAGTCGGCGGGGAGCTGTTTTTT.

CDR3 protein: CASSTADRGREEQYF. The CDR3 nucleotides read TGCGCCAGCAGCACCGCAGACAGGGGAAGGGAGGAGCAGTACTTC. This rearrangement joins TRBV5-1 to TRBJ2-7; 8 positions match TRBD1. The CDR3 is 15 amino acids. The ends lost 4 bases at V and 7 bases at J; junction bases unmatched: 13. Per the germline V gene, CDR1 is SGHRS and CDR2 is YFSETQ. Full variable domain (missing parts from reference TRBV5-1 and TRBJ2-7): KAGVTQTPRYLIKTRGQQVTLSCSPISGHRSVSWYQQTPGQGLQFLFEYFSETQRNKGNFPGRFSGRQFSNSRSEMNVSTLELGDSALYLCASSTADRGREEQYFGPGTRLTVT.